This T cell receptor (beta chain) was obtained from a study of glioma-infiltrating T cells after dendritic cell vaccination. At the level of the study: Patients had newly diagnosed or recurrent glioblastoma and received dendritic cell vaccines. Treatment, given 2003 to 2012, was autologous tumor lysate-pulsed dendritic cell vaccination.

Described time point: after dendritic cell vaccination, including at tumor progression/relapse. All glioblastoma patients lacked an isocitrate dehydrogenase mutation. CDR1 is LNHDA and CDR2 is SQIVND in the germline V gene (reference sequence). This CDR3 spans 16 amino acids. Trimming took 1 base from V and 4 from J; bases not matched to a gene: 5. Only in-frame clones appear in the TCRdb table, and some are missing; sequencing was by immunoSEQ multiplex PCR. This table has 90,000 to 110,000 clones, almost 90% appearing once. This sample comprised blood, obtained after dendritic cell vaccination. The chain employs TRBV19 and TRBJ2-7, with TRBD1 identical over 12 bases. The receptor's source is a human donor with glioblastoma. Here the CDR3 DNA reads TGTGCCAGTAGTATAGGGGACAGGGGGCGAGGATACGAGCAGTACTTC. It encodes CASSIGDRGRGYEQYF.